The source of this T cell receptor (beta chain) is a study of T cell responses to AZD1222 COVID-19 vaccine (dated by TCRdb to about 2021). Regarding the complete study: AZD1222 recipients whose second dose came at about 4 weeks and those whose second dose came at about 12 weeks were combined into one group, since spike-specific TCR depth and breadth did not differ between the two schedules. A total of approximately 230 trial participants underwent TCR sequencing, of whom 207 received two doses of AZD1222 and 26 received two doses of the MenACWY control vaccine. Trial participants were enrolled by age into subgroups of 18-55, 56-69 and 70-plus years, and around 140, 26 and 57 TCR-sequenced participants, respectively, were included in these subgroups.

The time point label for this specimen denotes: baseline before first vaccination. Vaccinee samples came from UK trials COV001 and COV002, including a single-blind randomized controlled phase 2/3 trial of AZD1222 (ChAdOx1 nCoV-19) in healthy adults. Trial participant PBMC samples were collected at day 0 and day 28 after the second dose for TCRbeta chain sequencing. The CDR3 regions of human TCRbeta chains were analyzed by immunosequencing. Per the original workflow: TCRs in the repertoires were compared against a reference library of SARS-CoV-2-specific TCRs that had been generated with the MIRA antigen-specificity platform. Breadth was defined as the fraction of unique TCRs that were SARS-CoV-2-associated, and depth was defined as the fraction of total T cells that were SARS-CoV-2-associated. Using the MIRA data, each spike-specific TCR was assigned both to the spike region to which the TCR was reactive and to a CD4 or CD8 class. Log10-transformed breadth and depth values were compared by one-way ANOVA with Sidak's multiple comparisons tests. TCRdb limited this immuneACCESS table to in-frame rearrangements with V and J called. A share of clones is missing; checked studies link under half to unresolved V genes, and the rest is unexplained. V and J calls and clone size are as listed in that table; D and trimming were resolved from the DNA. The sample table contains a few hundred thousand clones; only one count was recorded for more than 80% of them. 0.5% to 0.65% of the sample is held by the ten biggest clonotypes.

Reading from cysteine to phenylalanine, the CDR3 counts 15 amino acids. Only the CDR3 part of the read is kept: 45 bases, read in frame from the first base. CDR1 and CDR2 are read off the germline V gene as MNHEY and SVGEGT. The junction carries 14 bases between V and J, which are trimmed by 3 bases and 3 bases respectively. To note about this clone: This receptor's antigen is unknown. It has no much larger one-base neighbor in the sample; base qualities were not kept.

Here is what the overall study found, with its caveats: Because no day 14 peak-response samples were available, repertoires were characterized only after the peak T cell response. Conclusions about previously exposed vaccinees are limited because only six or seven AZD1222 recipients were SARS-CoV-2 seropositive at baseline. Nearly half of unique spike-specific TCRs reportedly recognized epitopes outside regions mutated in the B.1.351 and B.1.1.7 variants. The 56-69-year group was small, and its depth increase did not reach significance, likely because of low power. Participants were mostly white British and included more females than males, and it was suggested by the authors that clonal diversity may have been underestimated. After two AZD1222 doses, spike-specific TCR breadth and depth were significantly higher than at day 0 and than in MenACWY recipients. The vaccine-associated CD4 TCRs covered the entire spike protein, and the dominant responses fell in regions 160-218 and 743-854.

Recombination joined TRBV6-2 or TRBV6-3 with TRBJ1-2; the D gene is perhaps TRBD1, on 6 matching bases. The sequenced sample was peripheral blood, obtained on day 0 of AZD1222 vaccination. The receptor comes from an adult in good health. The CDR3 region reads CASSYSLQGDYGYTF. The nucleotide sequence reads as follows: TGTGCCAGCAGTTATAGCCTACAGGGAGACTATGGCTACACCTTC.